The following is a TCR beta chain sequence with its context. Its antigen remains unidentified. The sample holds no much larger clone one base away, and base qualities are not on file. These data originate in a study of blood T cell repertoires in COVID-19 (dated by TCRdb to 2018 to 2020). A note on the overall study: Collaborator samples came from the United States, Italy and Spain and covered acute and convalescent phases of COVID-19. The material from the prospective study consisted of cDNA or gDNA derived from T cells, B-cell-depleted T cells, or PBMCs. The dataset comprised deeply sampled blood TCRbeta repertoires from subjects exposed to, actively infected with, or recovered from COVID-19. The repertoires were released in a freely available public database meant as a resource for research on the immune response to SARS-CoV-2. The samples were drawn from two sources: the first 160 participants of the ongoing ImmuneRACE study, and 1,200 or so subjects contributed by 6 global collaborators. The sample metadata nearly always contained a de-identified subject ID, COVID-19 status, age in years and sex. Where HLA class I and class II types were available, the types were taken from metadata supplied by the sample provider, not from assay-based typing.

TCRbeta CDR3 regions were amplified from genomic DNA using the immunoSEQ Assay, a bias-controlled multiplex PCR. In the original analysis: Nucleated cell counts per sample were estimated from amplification of reference gene primers within the assay. To quantify the absolute abundance of each unique TCRbeta CDR3 rearrangement, sequence reads were collapsed and filtered. For each sample, productive Simpson clonality was calculated as the square root of Simpson's diversity index across productive rearrangements. TCRdb stores this immuneACCESS table with in-frame sequences only. Part of the clones is absent; in the studies checked, under half of the shortfall reflects unresolved V genes, and no reason is known for the rest. The V and J calls and clone size come from that table; D and trimming were worked out from the DNA. In all, the sample holds 25,000 or so clones, and approximately 82% of those were seen once. The ten largest clones capture 65% to 80% of the sample.

Whole blood was collected in K2EDTA tubes by collaborating institutions according to the institutions' own protocols. For TCRbeta analysis, collaborators shipped samples as frozen whole blood, isolated PBMCs, or DNA extracted from either of those sample types. Study-wide conclusions, independent of this receptor: Clinical and demographic metadata were provided uncurated, with the amount varying by source and participant.

The CDR3 measures 14 amino acids from cysteine to phenylalanine. The CDR3 DNA has 42 bases and is translated from base 1. CDR1 LGHNT and CDR2 FRNRAP are derived from the germline V gene. Trimming removed 2 bases from V and 5 bases from J, leaving 12 bases between the germline ends. This sequence uses TRBV12-5 and TRBJ1-1, with an unclear D gene assignment. The sample taken for sequencing was peripheral blood. The TCR sequence derives from a man aged 70 or older with acute or convalescent COVID-19. The CDR3 protein: CASGLWERTTEAFF. The DNA is as follows: TGTGCTAGTGGTTTGTGGGAGAGGACGACTGAAGCTTTCTTT.